This entry lists 28 T cell receptor beta chains sequenced from one sample in a study of monozygotic twins with inflammatory bowel disease. TCRdb re-called the 5' RACE reads; every CDR3 protein appears as one record, without DNA. In all, the sample yields 400,000 to 500,000 distinct CDR3 sequences. The sequenced sample was blood. The receptors derive from a human donor with ulcerative colitis or Crohn's disease, or a healthy co-twin of an affected twin (not recorded which).

The genes are TRBV6-5 and TRBJ2-5; TCRdb calls TRBD1, which cannot be checked without DNA. This CDR3 has 16 amino acids. Germline CDR1 and CDR2: MNHEY and SVGAGI. CDR3 sequence: CASSYSQRGPQETQYF.

V is TRBV29-1 and J is TRBJ1-4; the D gene TCRdb calls, TRBD1, cannot be checked with no DNA. This CDR3 region has 12 residues. Germline V lookup: CDR1 SQVTM, CDR2 ANQGSEA. CDR3 residues: CSVGPLQGKLFF.

The chain has TRBV7-6 and TRBJ1-1. CDR1 and CDR2 from the germline V gene are SGHVS and FNYEAQ. The CDR3 sequence is 13 residues long. The CDR3 loop is CASSYGVLTEAFF.

The chain has TRBV24-1 and TRBJ2-3; as DNA is missing, the TRBD1 call by TCRdb cannot be tested. The V gene's germline CDR1 is KGHDR and CDR2 SFDVKD. This CDR3 has 14 amino acids. CDR3: CATSEGRGTDTQYF.

V usage is TRBV5-1 and J usage is TRBJ2-3; checking the TCRdb D call of TRBD1 is not possible without DNA. This CDR3 has 18 residues. Germline V gene lookup returns CDR1 SGHRS and CDR2 YFSETQ. The CDR3 reads CASSFDPGQGARADTQYF.

The rearrangement joins TRBV24-1 to TRBJ2-1. Germline-derived CDR1 and CDR2 are KGHDR and SFDVKD. The CDR3 extends over 16 amino acids. The CDR3 sequence: CATSDLQSNWGHEQFF.

The chain carries TRBV6-5 and TRBJ2-1; TCRdb names TRBD2, which stays unverified in the absence of DNA. This CDR3 region has 15 residues. Per germline, CDR1 MNHEY and CDR2 SVGAGI. The CDR3 sequence: CASSSSGAQGNEQFF.

This rearrangement joins TRBV5-4 to TRBJ2-3; checking the TCRdb D call of TRBD2 is not possible without DNA. The germline V gene encodes CDR1 SGHNT and CDR2 YYREEE (reference sequence). The length of the CDR3 is 18 residues. This CDR3 is CASSLLSSGRAGTDTQYF.

The chain is built from TRBV29-1 and TRBJ2-3; TCRdb gives TRBD1 as the D gene, but with no DNA this cannot be confirmed. The CDR3 runs to 15 residues. Germline V gene data show CDR1 as SQVTM and CDR2 as ANQGSEA. CDR3 sequence: CSVGRDRGPEDTQYF.

The chain uses TRBV3-1 and TRBJ1-1; TCRdb reports TRBD1, a call that lacks DNA to check it against. Germline-derived CDR1 and CDR2 are LGHDT and YNNKEL (reference sequence). CDR3 size: 14 residues. CDR3 loop: CASSQQGLTTEAFF.

This chain uses TRBV24-1 with TRBJ2-2; TCRdb calls TRBD2, which cannot be checked without DNA. CDR1 is KGHDR, CDR2 SFDVKD, per germline. The CDR3 contains 17 residues. CDR3 sequence reads: CVTLHRTTGAGTGELFF.

The chain employs TRBV5-1 and TRBJ1-5; the D gene TCRdb calls, TRBD1, cannot be checked with no DNA. In germline, CDR1 is SGHRS, CDR2 YFSETQ. The CDR3 covers 15 residues. CDR3 region: CASSLDQGAGQPQHF.

The chain combines TRBV2 with TRBJ2-3; TCRdb lists TRBD2, though no DNA is available to test this call. Germline V gives CDR1 SNHLY, CDR2 FYNNEI. This CDR3 region has 16 residues. The CDR3 sequence: CASRIGLVHSTDTQYF.

The chain uses TRBV5-5 and TRBJ2-5; TCRdb's D call, TRBD2, is unchecked because there is no DNA. Germline V gives CDR1 SGHKS, CDR2 YYEKEE (reference sequence). The CDR3 extends over 16 amino acids. The CDR3 sequence is CASSFWLAGSQETQYF.

The J gene is TRBJ2-2, the V gene TRBV5-1; the TRBD1 assignment by TCRdb is unverifiable without DNA. Germline lookup yields CDR1 SGHRS and CDR2 YFSETQ. The length of the CDR3 is 16 residues. Here the CDR3 reads CASSFGGQVGTGELFF.

This sequence joins TRBV20-1 and TRBJ2-6; TCRdb reports TRBD1, a call that lacks DNA to check it against. This CDR3 spans 16 amino acids. The germline V gene encodes CDR1 DFQATT and CDR2 SNEGSKA (reference sequence). The CDR3 loop reads CSALGQGNSGANVLTF.

This sequence joins TRBV7-8 and TRBJ2-5. Germline CDR1 and CDR2: SGHVS and FQNEAQ. CDR3 length equals 16 residues. The CDR3 region is CASSLALRRVQETQYF.

The chain recombines TRBV20-1 with TRBJ1-1. Germline V gene sequence: CDR1 DFQATT, CDR2 SNEGSKA (reference sequence). There are 12 residues in the CDR3. The CDR3 protein is CSARIAGEVAFF.

The chain couples TRBV10-3 to TRBJ2-1; without DNA, the TCRdb call of TRBD2 cannot be checked. The CDR3 is 16 residues long. From germline, CDR1 is ENHRY and CDR2 SYGVKD. CDR3 in amino acids: CAISESNLAAGAVQFF.

The rearrangement joins TRBV10-3 to TRBJ2-3; lacking DNA, the TRBD1 call made by TCRdb goes unchecked. Per the germline V gene, CDR1 is ENHRY and CDR2 is SYGVKD. CDR3 length equals 14 residues. The CDR3 region is CAIASGVSTDTQYF.

This sequence joins TRBV9 and TRBJ1-1. The CDR3 covers 12 residues. CDR1 is SGDLS, CDR2 YYNGEE, per germline. This CDR3 is CASSVELGEAFF.

The chain couples TRBV29-1 to TRBJ2-2; TCRdb lists TRBD2, though no DNA is available to test this call. Looked up from germline, CDR1 is SQVTM and CDR2 is ANQGSEA. This CDR3 is built from 13 residues. CDR3 sequence reads: CSVCEGGTGELFF.

This chain links TRBV6-5 with TRBJ1-6; TCRdb calls TRBD1, which cannot be checked without DNA. The CDR3 sequence is 14 residues long. Germline CDR1 and CDR2: MNHEY and SVGAGI. This chain's CDR3 is CASSYGGAEEKLHF.

The chain recombines TRBV6-6 with TRBJ2-3; the TCRdb D gene call, TRBD2, has no DNA to confirm it. Germline loops: CDR1 MNHNY, CDR2 SVGAGI (reference sequence). CDR3 length equals 14 residues. This CDR3 is CASTSRGGVDTQYF.

V usage is TRBV28 and J usage is TRBJ2-3. The CDR3 spans 13 residues. Looked up from germline, CDR1 is MDHEN and CDR2 is SYDVKM. The CDR3 region is CASSLPATDTQYF.

This chain connects TRBV6-2 or TRBV6-3 to TRBJ2-2; the D gene TCRdb calls, TRBD2, cannot be checked with no DNA. The CDR3 sequence is 16 residues long. CDR1 is MNHEY, CDR2 SVGEGT, per germline. The CDR3 sequence is CASSSGLAGDTGELFF.

The chain carries TRBV5-8 and TRBJ1-2. The CDR3 extends over 13 amino acids. In germline, CDR1 is SGHTS, CDR2 YDEGEE. The CDR3: CASSLSRRGGYTF.

The V and J genes are TRBV20-1 and TRBJ2-1; TCRdb proposes TRBD2, but this gene call is untestable without DNA. The CDR3 length is 14 residues. Germline-derived CDR1 and CDR2 are DFQATT and SNEGSKA (reference sequence). Here the CDR3 reads CSAKGLAGPNEQFF.